These 10 T cell receptor beta chains were sequenced from one sample in a study of Graves' ophthalmopathy and Graves' hyperthyroidism. Amplification of the TCR beta CDR3 regions used RNA transcripts (as template). Scientists carried out first-round RT-PCR using HTBI primers and then a second-round multiplex PCR. Via MiXCR, TCRdb re-called the multiplex PCR reads, giving one row per CDR3 protein. The sample carries under 400,000 distinct CDR3 sequences, 15% to 20% recorded once. The source material was peripheral blood. Receptors originate from an adult man with Graves' ophthalmopathy.

V and J are TRBV6-1 and TRBJ2-5; 9 bases are a match to TRBD2. The trim removed 10 bases at V and 4 bases at J, leaving 10 bases unmatched. This CDR3 region has 14 residues. Germline CDR1 is MNHNS and CDR2 is SASEGT. CDR3 region: CATGEAGGPETQYF. The CDR3 coding sequence is TGTGCCACCGGCGAGGCGGGAGGGCCAGAGACCCAGTACTTC.

The table lists this clonotype with many counts. CDR3: CASLPGPYSNQPQHF. Here the CDR3 DNA reads TGTGCCAGTCTGCCAGGGCCTTATAGCAATCAGCCCCAGCATTTT. The chain has TRBV7-8 and TRBJ1-5; possibly TRBD1 for D (5 bases). Germline CDR1 is SGHVS and CDR2 is FQNEAQ. This CDR3 is 15 amino acids long. Deletions cut 9 bases from V and 0 bases from J, with 15 bases between. The whole variable domain, remainder taken from reference TRBV7-8 and TRBJ1-5, is GAGVSQSPRYKVAKRGQDVALRCDPISGHVSLFWYQQALGQGPEFLTYFQNEAQLDKSGLPSDRFFAERPEGSVSTLKIQRTQQEDSAVYLCASLPGPYSNQPQHFGDGTRLSIL.

This clonotype was picked up one time. The rearrangement uses TRBV28 and TRBJ2-5; D possibly matches TRBD1 or TRBD2 (5 bases each). There are 12 residues in the CDR3. Trimming removed 5 bases from V and 4 bases from J, with 8 bases in between. Germline V gene sequence: CDR1 MDHEN, CDR2 SYDVKM. Written as DNA, the CDR3 is TGTGCCAGCAGTGGGGGAACAGAGACCCAGTACTTC. It translates to CASSGGTETQYF.

As DNA, the CDR3 is TGTGCCAGCACCGACGGGACAGCAGACCCCTACAATGAGCAGTTCTTC. This codes for CASTDGTADPYNEQFF. The chain combines TRBV6-2 or TRBV6-3 with TRBJ2-1, with 7 bases identical to TRBD1. The CDR3 is 16 amino acids. Germline CDR1 and CDR2: MNHEY and SVGEGT. J was trimmed by 2 bases and V by 7 bases; bases with no gene match: 11.

This clonotype was detected ten times or more. The V and J genes are TRBV6-5 and TRBJ1-5; D remains ambiguous. This CDR3 has 13 residues. The germline V gene encodes CDR1 MNHEY and CDR2 SVGAGI. The V and J ends lost 2 bases and 5 bases respectively, with 7 bases between them. CDR3: CASSYGGYQPQHF. CDR3 coding DNA: TGTGCCAGCAGTTACGGAGGGTATCAGCCCCAGCATTTT.

At least ten counts were recorded for this clonotype. The chain uses TRBV7-9 and TRBJ1-5; maybe TRBD1 (6 bases). CDR3 length: 13 residues. Germline loops: CDR1 SEHNR, CDR2 FQNEAQ (reference sequence). V lost 5 bases and J lost 6, with 11 bases in between. The CDR3 is CASSRRTAQPQHF. DNA for the CDR3: TGTGCCAGCAGCCGAAGGACAGCTCAGCCCCAGCATTTT.

This clonotype was seen many times. The V and J genes are TRBV6-5 and TRBJ2-5; possible D gene TRBD1, 6 bases. Germline CDR1 is MNHEY and CDR2 is SVGAGI. Trimming shortened V by 10 bases and J by 4 bases, and 25 bases separated the two germline ends. The CDR3 loop spans 16 amino acids. In DNA, the CDR3 is TGTGCCAACCTCCCCGGGACATCACCTCCGGGAGAGACCCAGTACTTC. This codes for CANLPGTSPPGETQYF.

This clonotype was picked up many times. This rearrangement joins TRBV11-2 to TRBJ2-7; D may be TRBD1 (5 bases). Trimming shortened V by 0 bases and J by 2 bases, and 14 bases separated the two germline ends. There are 16 residues in the CDR3. Germline CDR1 SGHAT, CDR2 FQNNGV. The CDR3 here is CASSLDLGQRTYEQYF. The CDR3 DNA is TGTGCCAGCAGCTTAGATCTGGGGCAGCGAACCTACGAGCAGTACTTC.

This clonotype was counted at least ten times. The V and J genes are TRBV20-1 and TRBJ1-2, with D perhaps matching TRBD1 (5 bases). Trimming stripped 6 bases from V and 0 bases from J, with 11 bases between. Germline V CDR1 and CDR2: DFQATT, SNEGSKA (reference sequence). The CDR3 runs to 13 residues. Written as DNA, the CDR3 is TGCAGTGCGCGGGACCGATCTAACTATGGCTACACCTTC. Amino acid sequence: CSARDRSNYGYTF.

This clonotype was recorded many times. This rearrangement joins TRBV12-3 or TRBV12-4 to TRBJ1-5; D gene uncertain. V lost 3 bases and J lost 7, with 10 bases in between. The CDR3 runs 13 residues. The CDR3 reads CASSFETGQPQHF. The CDR3 region has the DNA TGTGCCAGCAGTTTTGAAACGGGGCAGCCCCAGCATTTT.